This TCR beta chain was profiled in a study of shared clonotypes between healthy human individuals. Study background: Each donor contributed plates that comprised three CD4 naive, three CD4 memory, two CD8 naive and one CD8 memory.

Assay: immunoSEQ multiplex PCR; the TCRdb copy retains only in-frame clones and omits some. The table includes 550,000 to 750,000 clones, roughly nine tenths detected once. CDR1 is SGHTA and CDR2 is FQGNSA in the germline V gene. The CDR3 is 13 residues long. Trimming shortened V by 1 base and J by 4 bases, and 6 bases separated the two germline ends. CD45RO-negative cells were positively selected for CCR7, leaving out terminally differentiated effector memory CD45RA+ cells. Sequenced sample: naive CD8+ T cells sorted from blood. V usage is TRBV7-2 and J usage is TRBJ2-3; no definite D call. The TCR was taken from a man under 40 in good health. CDR3 region: CASSLDLPDTQYF. The CDR3 DNA sequence: TGTGCCAGCAGCTTAGATCTCCCAGATACGCAGTATTTT.